The rows below give T cell receptor beta chains drawn from one sample of a study of beta chain features in type 1 diabetes. Only in-frame clones appear in the TCRdb table, and some are missing; sequencing was by immunoSEQ multiplex PCR. Of 550,000 to 850,000 clones detected, roughly an eighth appear once; the ten largest clones hold about 0.02%. Sequenced material: naive CD4+ T cells from blood. Receptor source: a man between 18 and 29 years old with type 1 diabetes. Each CDR3 is given without its conserved first and last residue.

TRBV9 ASSFSMGGTEAF
TRBV28 ASSLWGHTYEQY
TRBV18 ASSPLENTEAF
TRBV7-9 ASSPRGNEKLF
TRBV10-3 AINRNTRETQY
TRBV28 AISRVSSYNEQF
TRBV7-3 ASSFLAGTTDTQY
TRBV6-5 ASSLARGTYGYT
TRBV10-3 AIKAGRDTGELF
TRBV16 ASSQSLAYDNEQF
TRBV6-1 AGTLTGTETQY
TRBV5-6 ASSLAQRNTGELF
TRBV9 ASSGPDSPSYNEQF
TRBV2 ASSLTGVSSPLH
TRBV28 ASSTTGWGYT
TRBV30 AWSPGTALGGYT
TRBV4-1 ASSQVGQGANYGYT
TRBV30 AWSLTPTNYGYT
TRBV29-1 SVRRRLGDGYT
TRBV30 AWSVLLTGVHGYT
TRBV5-1 ASSLGPGRSSYEQY
TRBV6-1 ASSERGQGASEQY
TRBV4-1 ASSYNSGGRSDTQY
TRBV9 ASSPYSGGNTYNEQF
TRBV28 ASRSGGAADTQY
TRBV30 AWSGQENQPQH
TRBV30 AWSAGLAEETQY
TRBV28 ASSSGGTIIAKNIQY
TRBV6-6 ASSYSTATNTEAF
TRBV2 ASSDPNSYNEQF